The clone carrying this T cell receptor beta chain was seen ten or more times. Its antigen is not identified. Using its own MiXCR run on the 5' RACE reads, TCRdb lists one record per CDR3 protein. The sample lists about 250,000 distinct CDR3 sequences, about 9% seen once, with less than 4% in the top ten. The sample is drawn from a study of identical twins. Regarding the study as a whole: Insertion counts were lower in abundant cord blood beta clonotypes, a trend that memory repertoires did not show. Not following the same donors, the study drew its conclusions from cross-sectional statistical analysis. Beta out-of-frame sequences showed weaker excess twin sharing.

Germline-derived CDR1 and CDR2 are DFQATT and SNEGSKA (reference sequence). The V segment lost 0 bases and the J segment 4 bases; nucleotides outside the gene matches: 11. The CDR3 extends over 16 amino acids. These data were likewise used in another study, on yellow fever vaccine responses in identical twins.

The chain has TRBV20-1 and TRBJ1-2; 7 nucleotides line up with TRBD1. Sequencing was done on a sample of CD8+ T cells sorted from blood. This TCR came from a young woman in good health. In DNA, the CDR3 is TGCAGTGCTAGAGATGTCGAGAGGGGGCCAGTCTATGGCTACACCTTC. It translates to CSARDVERGPVYGYTF.